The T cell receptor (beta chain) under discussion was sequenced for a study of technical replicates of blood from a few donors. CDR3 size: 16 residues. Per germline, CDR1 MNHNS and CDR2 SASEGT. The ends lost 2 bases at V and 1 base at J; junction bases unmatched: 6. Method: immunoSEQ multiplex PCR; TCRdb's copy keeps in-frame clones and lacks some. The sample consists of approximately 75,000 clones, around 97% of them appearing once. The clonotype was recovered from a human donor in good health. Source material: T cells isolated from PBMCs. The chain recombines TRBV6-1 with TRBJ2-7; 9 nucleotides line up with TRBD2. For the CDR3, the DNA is TGTGCCAGCAGTGAACTAGCGGGAATCCAGTCCTACGAGCAGTACTTC. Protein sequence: CASSELAGIQSYEQYF.